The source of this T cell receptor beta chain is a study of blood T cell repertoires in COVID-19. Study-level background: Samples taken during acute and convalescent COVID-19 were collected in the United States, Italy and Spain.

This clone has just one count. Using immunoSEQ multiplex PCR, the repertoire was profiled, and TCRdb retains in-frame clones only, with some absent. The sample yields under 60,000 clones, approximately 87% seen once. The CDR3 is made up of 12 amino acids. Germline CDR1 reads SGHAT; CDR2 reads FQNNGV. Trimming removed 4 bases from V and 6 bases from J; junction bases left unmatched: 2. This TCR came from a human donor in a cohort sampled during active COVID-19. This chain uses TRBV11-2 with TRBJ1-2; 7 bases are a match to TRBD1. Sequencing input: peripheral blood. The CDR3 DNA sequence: TGTGCCAGCAGCTCAGACAGGGATGGCTACACCTTC. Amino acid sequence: CASSSDRDGYTF.